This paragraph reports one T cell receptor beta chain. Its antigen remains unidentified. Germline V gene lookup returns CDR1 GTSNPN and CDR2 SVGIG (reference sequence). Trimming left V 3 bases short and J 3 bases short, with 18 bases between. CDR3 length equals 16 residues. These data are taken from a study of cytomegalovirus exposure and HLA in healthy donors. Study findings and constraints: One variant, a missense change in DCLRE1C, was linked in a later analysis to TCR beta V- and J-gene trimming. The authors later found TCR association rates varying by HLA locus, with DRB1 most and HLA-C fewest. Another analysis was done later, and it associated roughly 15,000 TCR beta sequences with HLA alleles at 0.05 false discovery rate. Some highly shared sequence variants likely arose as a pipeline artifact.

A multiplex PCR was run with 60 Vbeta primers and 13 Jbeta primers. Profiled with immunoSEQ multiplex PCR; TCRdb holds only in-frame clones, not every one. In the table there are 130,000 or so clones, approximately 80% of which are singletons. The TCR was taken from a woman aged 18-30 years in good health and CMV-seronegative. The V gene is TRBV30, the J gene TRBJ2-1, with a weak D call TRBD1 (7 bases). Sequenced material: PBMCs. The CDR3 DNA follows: TGTGCCTGGAGCCAGGGGGGCGGAAAGGTCTACAATGAGCAGTTCTTC. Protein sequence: CAWSQGGGKVYNEQFF.